The clone carrying this T cell receptor beta chain appeared many times. These data come from a study of shared clonotypes between healthy human individuals. Repertoires were generated with immunoSEQ multiplex PCR, while TCRdb's copy carries only in-frame clones and drops some. The table records approximately 1,000,000 clones, approximately 77% of them present only once. This sequence originates from a man younger than 35 in good health. Some clones in this sample may be carry-over from other donors' samples. The sample consisted of memory CD4+ T cells from PBMCs. The subset: CD45RA-negative fraction.

CDR3 in amino acids: CASGLLAGGYEQYF. The CDR3 nucleotides are TGTGCTAGTGGTTTGCTAGCGGGGGGCTACGAGCAGTACTTC. The V call is TRBV12-5, the J call TRBJ2-7; 11 nucleotides align to TRBD2. The CDR3 consists of 14 residues. V dropped 2 bases and J dropped 3; count of bases not matched to a gene: 0. The germline CDR1 and CDR2 sequences are LGHNT and FRNRAP.